This TCR beta chain stems from a study of T cell repertoires in cytomegalovirus infection. TCRdb reprocessed the reads via MiXCR and lists one record per CDR3 protein. The sample gives about 360,000 distinct CDR3 sequences, over 15% of which show up once; around 9.3% is in the top ten. Overall study results and limits: Ex vivo, HLA-C-restricted CMV-specific TCR beta clonotypes prevailed over the rest of the response.

Only a few counts were recorded for this clonotype. Its antigen is currently unknown. The sequenced sample was PBMCs. The receptor comes from a human donor in good health (CMV status not recorded). Some clones in this sample may be carry-over from other donors' samples.

CDR3 region: CAWTSRWESSYNEQFF. The CDR3 coding sequence is TGTGCCTGGACCTCGAGGTGGGAGAGCTCCTACAATGAGCAGTTCTTC. The V and J genes are TRBV30 and TRBJ2-1; tentative D call: TRBD2 (5 bases). Germline CDR1 is GTSNPN and CDR2 is SVGIG (reference sequence). This CDR3 spans 16 amino acids. Trimming left V 4 bases short and J 0 bases short, with 16 bases between.